This T cell receptor (beta chain) was documented in a study of T cell repertoires in cytomegalovirus infection. Study-wide context: Carrying CMV and the relevant HLA type showed in public TCR beta signatures. The study, taken as a whole, reports: In two of eight donors, the top clonotype was HLA-C-restricted CMV-specific. Pooled public TCR beta family frequency picked out CMV carriers with the relevant HLA.

With 0 bases removed from V and 4 bases from J, the gap between germline ends came to 8 bases. CDR3 size: 14 residues. Germline loops: CDR1 MNHNY, CDR2 SVGAGI (reference sequence). This clonotype has only a few counts. Its antigen is not known. One entry per CDR3 protein results from TCRdb running MiXCR on the reads. Here the sample spans almost 550,000 distinct CDR3 sequences, 16% being singletons. This clonotype was obtained from a human donor in good health (CMV status not recorded). Some clones in this sample may be carry-over from other donors' samples. The genes are TRBV6-6 and TRBJ2-3; no clear D. The sequenced material came from CD8+ T cells from PBMCs. For the CDR3, the DNA is TGTGCCAGCAGTTACTCGTCCGGAGCAGATACGCAGTATTTT. Amino acids: CASSYSSGADTQYF.